Listed below are T cell receptor beta chains from one sample, sequenced in a study of CD8 T cells in Susac syndrome. TCRdb re-derived calls from the immunoSEQ multiplex PCR reads in MiXCR, one entry per CDR3 protein. The data hold about 200,000 distinct CDR3 sequences, with more than 90% observed a single time. Material for sequencing was CD4+ T cells from PBMCs. The receptors were gathered from a human donor with multiple sclerosis. The CDR3 runs from the conserved cysteine through the conserved F or W. Each record gives: D gene, clone size, J gene, V gene, CDR3 length, CDR3 protein, CDR3 DNA. A D gene is named only where the DNA matches it firmly. Size is omitted from some rows. Given values are once, few, many or a class for expanded clones.

>NA|NA|TRBJ1-1|TRBV5-1|13
CASSFGDNTEAFF
TGCGCCAGCAGCTTCGGGGACAACACTGAAGCTTTCTTT
>NA|NA|TRBJ2-4|TRBV29-1|11
CSVAQGDIQYF
TGCAGCGTTGCGCAGGGAGACATTCAGTACTTC
>NA|NA|TRBJ1-4|TRBV12-3/TRBV12-4|17
CASSFLGAAGSREKLFF
TGTGCCAGCAGTTTCCTCGGGGCGGCAGGAAGTCGGGAAAAACTGTTTTTT
>TRBD1|NA|TRBJ1-5|TRBV6-2/TRBV6-3|19
CASSRPTVRQGAGNQPQHF
TGTGCCAGCAGTCGTCCCACAGTGAGACAGGGGGCGGGTAATCAGCCCCAGCATTTT
>NA|NA|TRBJ2-1|TRBV24-1|14
CATSSGRGNNEQFF
TGTGCCACCAGTTCCGGACGGGGGAACAATGAGCAGTTCTTC
>NA|NA|TRBJ2-7|TRBV11-1|13
CASSSPPQGEQYF
TGTGCCAGCAGCTCACCCCCTCAGGGCGAGCAGTACTTC
>TRBD1|NA|TRBJ1-5|TRBV12-3/TRBV12-4|13
CASRGQGLTPQHF
TGTGCCAGCAGAGGACAGGGTTTAACGCCCCAGCATTTT
>NA|once|TRBJ2-5|TRBV20-1|13
CSALQRRQETQYF
TGCAGTGCACTTCAGCGGAGACAAGAGACCCAGTACTTC
>NA|NA|TRBJ2-7|TRBV12-3/TRBV12-4|18
CASSLPSPNRTDSYEQYF
TGTGCCAGCAGTTTACCCTCTCCTAACAGGACCGACTCCTACGAGCAGTACTTC
>NA|NA|TRBJ1-2|TRBV4-1|17
CASSQVSRAGLRKYYTF
TGCGCCAGCAGCCAAGTCTCCAGGGCAGGGCTAAGAAAATACTACACCTTC
>TRBD2|NA|TRBJ2-7|TRBV7-9|13
CASSPSGGVEQYF
TGTGCCAGCAGCCCCTCTGGGGGGGTCGAGCAGTACTTC
>TRBD1|NA|TRBJ1-2|TRBV2|18
CASKYLDRGQHYNYGYTF
TGTGCCAGCAAGTACCTGGACAGGGGCCAACATTACAACTATGGCTACACCTTC
>NA|NA|TRBJ2-7|TRBV29-1|15
CSVGGGGSPAYEQYF
TGCAGCGTTGGGGGTGGGGGCTCGCCCGCCTACGAGCAGTACTTC
>NA|NA|TRBJ1-1|TRBV29-1|12
CSVVSGNTEAFF
TGCAGCGTTGTCAGCGGGAACACTGAAGCTTTCTTT
>NA|NA|TRBJ1-1|TRBV20-1|13
CSASSGMNTEAFF
TGCAGTGCTAGCTCCGGGATGAACACTGAAGCTTTCTTT
>NA|NA|TRBJ1-6|TRBV27|15
CASSLAGVGDSPLHF
TGTGCCAGCAGTTTAGCAGGGGTAGGCGATTCACCCCTCCACTTT
>NA|NA|TRBJ2-7|TRBV20-1|12
CSAPGQGYEQYF
TGCAGTGCTCCGGGGCAGGGCTACGAGCAGTACTTC
>TRBD1|NA|TRBJ2-5|TRBV30|14
CAWSGQGGQETQYF
TGTGCCTGGAGTGGACAGGGTGGACAAGAGACCCAGTACTTC
>TRBD1|NA|TRBJ2-1|TRBV7-2|14
CASSARSGGFEQFF
TGTGCCAGCAGTGCCAGATCAGGGGGCTTTGAGCAGTTCTTC
>NA|NA|TRBJ2-1|TRBV11-1|11
CASRDLWEQFF
TGTGCCAGCCGAGACCTTTGGGAGCAGTTCTTC
>NA|once|TRBJ2-1|TRBV7-3|18
CASSPRSIGRSGNNEQFF
TGTGCCAGCAGCCCCCGGTCGATTGGGCGATCAGGCAACAATGAGCAGTTCTTC
>NA|NA|TRBJ2-5|TRBV9|13
CASSEGAGETQYF
TGTGCCAGCAGCGAGGGAGCAGGAGAGACCCAGTACTTC
>NA|NA|TRBJ1-5|TRBV30|13
CAWREGGDQPQHF
TGTGCCTGGAGGGAGGGGGGAGATCAGCCCCAGCATTTT
>NA|NA|TRBJ2-3|TRBV3-1|16
CASSHDAGTATDTQYF
TGTGCCAGCAGCCATGATGCCGGGACTGCCACAGATACGCAGTATTTT
>NA|NA|TRBJ1-1|TRBV29-1|10
CSVRHTEAFF
TGCAGCGTTCGTCACACTGAAGCTTTCTTT
>TRBD2|once|TRBJ2-7|TRBV9|16
CASSVGGSGGTREQYF
TGTGCCAGCAGCGTAGGAGGTAGCGGGGGGACGAGGGAGCAGTACTTC
>NA|NA|TRBJ1-3|TRBV20-1|14
CSARPEASGNTIYF
TGCAGTGCTAGACCCGAGGCCTCTGGAAACACCATATATTTT
>NA|NA|TRBJ2-7|TRBV29-1|16
CSVVRRGPQHPYEQYF
TGCAGCGTTGTGCGCCGGGGCCCGCAACACCCCTACGAGCAGTACTTC
>NA|NA|TRBJ1-5|TRBV5-8|15
CASSWLRGGNQPQHF
TGTGCCAGCAGCTGGCTCAGGGGCGGCAATCAGCCCCAGCATTTT
>NA|NA|TRBJ2-7|TRBV5-4|13
CASSFNLGGEQYF
TGTGCCAGCAGCTTTAATTTGGGTGGCGAGCAGTACTTC
>NA|NA|TRBJ1-1|TRBV12-3/TRBV12-4|15
CASTPIGTARSEAFF
TGTGCCAGCACCCCCATTGGGACGGCAAGGTCTGAAGCTTTCTTT
>NA|NA|TRBJ2-7|TRBV3-1|16
CASSLKGQGATYEQYF
TGTGCCAGCAGCCTGAAAGGGCAGGGAGCGACCTACGAGCAGTACTTC
>TRBD2|NA|TRBJ2-5|TRBV5-1|16
CASSPGTSLSKETQYF
TGCGCCAGCAGCCCCGGGACTAGCCTGAGTAAAGAGACCCAGTACTTC
>TRBD1|NA|TRBJ1-1|TRBV29-1|12
CSFGQGGTEAFF
TGCAGCTTTGGACAGGGGGGAACTGAAGCTTTCTTT
>NA|NA|TRBJ1-2|TRBV4-3|15
CASSQNQDINYGYTF
TGCGCCAGCAGCCAAAATCAGGACATCAACTATGGCTACACCTTC
>NA|NA|TRBJ1-1|TRBV20-1|13
CSARRGRGAEAFF
TGCAGTGCTAGGCGGGGGCGCGGCGCTGAAGCTTTCTTT
>NA|NA|TRBJ1-1|TRBV28|13
CASRNRVLTEAFF
TGTGCCAGCAGAAACAGGGTATTAACTGAAGCTTTCTTT
>TRBD2|NA|TRBJ2-3|TRBV3-1|18
CASSPGTSGAMLVDTQYF
TGTGCCAGCAGCCCCGGGACTAGCGGGGCTATGCTTGTAGATACGCAGTATTTT
>NA|NA|TRBJ2-5|TRBV6-5|14
CASSRRGRGWPQYF
TGTGCCAGCAGCCGGCGCGGTAGAGGTTGGCCCCAGTACTTC
>NA|NA|TRBJ2-3|TRBV14|15
CASSNVRATPDTQYF
TGTGCCAGCAGCAACGTCCGGGCCACGCCGGATACGCAGTATTTT
>NA|NA|TRBJ2-3|TRBV7-3|12
CASSLGFVTPYF
TGTGCCAGCAGCTTAGGCTTTGTCACTCCCTATTTT
>NA|NA|TRBJ2-3|TRBV24-1|13
CATSVENTDTQYF
TGTGCCACCAGTGTTGAGAATACAGATACGCAGTATTTT
>NA|NA|TRBJ1-6|TRBV29-1|13
CSVGTQYNSPLHF
TGCAGCGTTGGTACGCAGTATAATTCACCCCTCCACTTT
>NA|NA|TRBJ2-2|TRBV5-4|15
CASSLGTPNTGELFF
TGTGCCAGCAGCTTGGGGACACCCAACACCGGGGAGCTGTTTTTT
>TRBD1|NA|TRBJ1-6|TRBV12-3/TRBV12-4|13
CASSPGTASPLHF
TGTGCCAGCAGTCCCGGGACAGCCTCACCCCTCCACTTT
>NA|NA|TRBJ1-2|TRBV25-1|14
CASTEGGGAVGYTF
TGTGCCAGCACTGAAGGGGGGGGTGCGGTTGGCTACACCTTC
>NA|NA|TRBJ1-1|TRBV6-5|15
CASSRRRGQDTEAFF
TGTGCCAGCAGTCGACGACGAGGGCAGGACACTGAAGCTTTCTTT
>NA|NA|TRBJ2-1|TRBV9|14
CASASLASYNEQFF
TGTGCCAGCGCTTCATTAGCGTCCTACAATGAGCAGTTCTTC
>NA|NA|TRBJ2-6|TRBV18|16
CASSPVGYSGANVLTF
TGTGCCAGCTCACCTGTCGGATACTCTGGGGCCAACGTCCTGACTTTC
>NA|NA|TRBJ1-1|TRBV4-2|14
CASSQVVGNTEAFF
TGTGCCAGCAGCCAGGTAGTGGGGAACACTGAAGCTTTCTTT
>NA|NA|TRBJ2-7|TRBV14|15
CASSRREGARYEQYF
TGTGCCAGCAGCCGACGGGAGGGGGCGAGATACGAGCAGTACTTC
>TRBD2|NA|TRBJ2-1|TRBV7-9|15
CASSWEGTSYNEQFF
TGTGCCAGCAGCTGGGAGGGGACGTCCTACAATGAGCAGTTCTTC
>NA|NA|TRBJ1-6|TRBV4-3|13
CASSQDWDSPLHF
TGCGCCAGCAGCCAAGATTGGGATTCACCCCTCCACTTT
>NA|NA|TRBJ1-1|TRBV9|14
CASSVGGMGTEAFF
TGTGCCAGCAGCGTAGGGGGGATGGGGACTGAAGCTTTCTTT
>NA|NA|TRBJ1-6|TRBV7-3|14
CASSLGGPGSPLHF
TGTGCCAGCAGCTTAGGGGGCCCGGGTTCACCCCTCCACTTT